This T cell receptor beta chain was recovered during a study of T cells in Graves' hyperthyroidism and ophthalmopathy. Study-level information: Specimen type is peripheral blood, collected at initial diagnosis prior to any treatment.

Worth noting for this clonotype: Its matching antigen is unknown.

Using around 10 ml of fresh peripheral blood, PBMCs were prepared. TCR beta CDR3 regions were amplified from RNA transcripts. Using the HTBI primer set, a first-round RT-PCR was run on the TCR CDR3. From the multiplex PCR reads, TCRdb called clonotypes with MiXCR, one entry per CDR3 protein. The repertoire includes 490,000 or so distinct CDR3 sequences, less than 25% of them detected once, and approximately 49% sits in the top ten. Overall study results and limits: Expanded thyroid clonotypes (above 0.001) were mostly also found in blood.

Trimming cost V 2 bases and J 6 bases, with 15 bases left between them. There are 15 residues in the CDR3. The germline V gene encodes CDR1 SGHTA and CDR2 FQGNSA. V usage is TRBV7-2 and J usage is TRBJ2-3, with D possibly matching TRBD1 (6 bases). The material sequenced was blood. This receptor was identified in a woman in her 70s with Graves' ophthalmopathy. The CDR3 DNA follows: TGTGCCAGCAGCTTATCACAGGGAGATCGGGATACGCAGTATTTT. Translated: CASSLSQGDRDTQYF. The full variable domain, rest sourced from reference TRBV7-2 and TRBJ2-3, is GAGVSQSPSNKVTEKGKDVELRCDPISGHTALYWYRQSLGQGLEFLIYFQGNSAPDKSGLPSDRFSAERTGGSVSTLTIQRTQQEDSAVYLCASSLSQGDRDTQYFGPGTRLTVL.